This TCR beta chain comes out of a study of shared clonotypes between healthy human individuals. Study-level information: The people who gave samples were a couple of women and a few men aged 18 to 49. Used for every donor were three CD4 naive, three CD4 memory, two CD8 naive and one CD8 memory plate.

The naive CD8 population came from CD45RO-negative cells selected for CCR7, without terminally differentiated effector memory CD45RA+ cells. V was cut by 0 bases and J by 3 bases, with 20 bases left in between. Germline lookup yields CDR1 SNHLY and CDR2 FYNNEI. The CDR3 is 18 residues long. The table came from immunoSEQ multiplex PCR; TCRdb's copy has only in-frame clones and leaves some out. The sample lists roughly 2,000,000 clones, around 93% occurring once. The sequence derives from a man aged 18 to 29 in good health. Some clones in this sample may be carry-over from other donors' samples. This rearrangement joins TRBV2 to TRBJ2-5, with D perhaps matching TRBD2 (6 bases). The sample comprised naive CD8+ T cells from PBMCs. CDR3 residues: CASSEALDLRTGEETQYF. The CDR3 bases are TGTGCCAGCAGTGAAGCGCTAGATTTGCGCACGGGGGAAGAGACCCAGTACTTC.